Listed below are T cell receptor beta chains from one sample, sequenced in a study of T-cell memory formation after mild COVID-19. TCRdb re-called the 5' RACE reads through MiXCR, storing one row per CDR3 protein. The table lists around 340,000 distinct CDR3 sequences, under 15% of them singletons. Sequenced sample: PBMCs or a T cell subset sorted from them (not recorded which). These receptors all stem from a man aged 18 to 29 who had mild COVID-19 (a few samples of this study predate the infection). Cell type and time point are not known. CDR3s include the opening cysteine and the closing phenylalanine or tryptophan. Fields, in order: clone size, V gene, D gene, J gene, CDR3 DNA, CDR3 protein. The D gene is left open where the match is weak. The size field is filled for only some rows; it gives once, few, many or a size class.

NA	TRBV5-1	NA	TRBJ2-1	TGCGCCAGCAGCTTAACTTCGACACCAAGGTCCTACAATGAGCAGTTCTTC	CASSLTSTPRSYNEQFF
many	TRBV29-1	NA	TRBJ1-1	TGCAGCGTTGAAGAAGGTCCGGGTGAAGCTTTCTTT	CSVEEGPGEAFF
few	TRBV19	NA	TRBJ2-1	TGTGCCAGTACCCCGGGACTGGTCAATGAGCAGTTCTTC	CASTPGLVNEQFF
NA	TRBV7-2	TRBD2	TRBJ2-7	TGTGCCAGCAGCTTAGTACTAGCGGGAGACTACGAGCAGTACTTC	CASSLVLAGDYEQYF
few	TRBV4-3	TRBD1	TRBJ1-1	TGCGCCAGCAGCCAAAGACAGGGGGCCTGGAATGAAGCTTTCTTT	CASSQRQGAWNEAFF
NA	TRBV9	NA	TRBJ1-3	TGTGCCAGCAGCGTAGAGAGCGGCGCTGGAAACACCATATATTTT	CASSVESGAGNTIYF
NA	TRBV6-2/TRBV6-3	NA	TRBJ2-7	TGTGCCAGCAGTTACCTTCTGGGGCAGCCTCTCTCCTACGAGCAGTACTTC	CASSYLLGQPLSYEQYF
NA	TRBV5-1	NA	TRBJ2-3	TGCGCCAGCAGCTTGGTGCATTCCGGGGGAGATACGCAGTATTTT	CASSLVHSGGDTQYF
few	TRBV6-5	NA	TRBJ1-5	TGTGCCAGCAGTTCCGTCCGGGGTAGCAATCAGCCCCAGCATTTT	CASSSVRGSNQPQHF
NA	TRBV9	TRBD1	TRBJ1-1	TGTGCCAGCAGCGTAAATCGGGACAGGGGGCTTACTGAAGCTTTCTTT	CASSVNRDRGLTEAFF
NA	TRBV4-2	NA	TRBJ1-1	TGTGCCAGCAGCCAACCCGGGGGAAACACTGAAGCTTTCTTT	CASSQPGGNTEAFF